Included here is one TCR beta chain sequence, with context. Antigen: not known. This entry belongs to a study of PD-1 blockade in classical Hodgkin lymphoma. Study-level points and caveats: The origin of the repertoire differences remains undefined, with disease activity or prior therapy as possible causes. By C4D1 there was a significant rise in CD4+ TCR diversity but not in CD8+ TCR diversity. Diversity similar to that of newly diagnosed patients was seen at baseline in complete responders.

The CDR3 sequence is 11 residues long. CDR1 DFQATT and CDR2 SNEGSKA come from the germline V gene (reference sequence). The assay was immunoSEQ multiplex PCR, and TCRdb's table has in-frame clones only and misses some. The repertoire holds tens of thousands of clones, over 70% seen once, with under 20% in the top ten. The time point is: cycle 4 day 1 (C4D1), after about 6 weeks of nivolumab. All patients relapsed after autologous stem cell transplantation, and brentuximab vedotin exposure varied. The sample consisted of peripheral blood mononuclear cells (PBMCs), taken before the fourth cycle of nivolumab. The rearrangement links TRBV20-1 to TRBJ1-1, with a tentative D call TRBD1 (5 bases). The TCR sequence derives from a human donor with classical Hodgkin lymphoma. The CDR3 spells CRGGTDTEAFF. CDR3 bases: TGCAGGGGCGGGACGGACACTGAAGCTTTCTTT.